This T cell receptor beta chain comes out of a study of low-dose radiotherapy and immunotherapy resistance in tumors. Trimming shortened V by 6 bases and J by 0 bases, and 21 bases separated the two germline ends. The CDR3 consists of 18 residues. Regarding time point: after trial treatment. This sample's treatment: LDRT plus nivolumab, ipilimumab, low-dose cyclophosphamide and aspirin (RACIN trial). Alpha- and beta-chain coverage of first-strand cDNA came from TRAV- and TRBV-specific primers. TCRs were put through approximately 21 PCR cycles of amplification with Phusion. A constant-region primer and the V-primer adapter served as the primer pair. TCRdb re-called the reads through MiXCR, storing one row per CDR3 protein. In the table there are around 58,000 distinct CDR3 sequences, about a quarter of which are singletons.

The clonotype was recovered from a male donor with prostate cancer. Source: PBMCs, taken after low-dose radiotherapy plus immunotherapy. The rearrangement joins TRBV12-3 or TRBV12-4 to TRBJ1-5; the D is unclear. Written as DNA, the CDR3 is TGTGCCAGCAGCCCTCGATTAAGGCCACCTTATAGCAATCAGCCCCAGCATTTT. Translating it yields CASSPRLRPPYSNQPQHF.